This entry features one T cell receptor (beta chain) sequence. Antigen: not known. Clones were sequenced by immunoSEQ multiplex PCR, and TCRdb holds only the in-frame ones, with some missing. The sample shows around 2,000,000 clones, 85% to 95% of them seen only once. The record originates from a study of shared clonotypes between healthy human individuals. The naive CD8 subset, CD45RO-negative cells positively selected for CCR7, excluded terminally differentiated effector memory CD45RA+ cells. General study points: Richness estimates generally favored naive over memory subsets. Non-shared clonotypes were found to have lower generation probabilities than the clonotypes that were shared by all four of the sorted-subset donors.

CDR3 size: 12 residues. The ends were cut back, 5 bases at V and 8 bases at J, with 12 bases in the middle. CDR1 and CDR2 (germline): MNHEY, SVGAGI. Material for sequencing was naive CD8+ T cells from PBMCs. The V and J genes are TRBV6-5 and TRBJ1-2, with D hard to call. The source of this sequence is a man in his late teens or twenties in good health. Some clones in this sample may be carry-over from other donors' samples. CDR3 nucleotide sequence: TGTGCCAGCAGTCCGGACCTCTCCGGCTACACCTTC. Protein sequence: CASSPDLSGYTF.